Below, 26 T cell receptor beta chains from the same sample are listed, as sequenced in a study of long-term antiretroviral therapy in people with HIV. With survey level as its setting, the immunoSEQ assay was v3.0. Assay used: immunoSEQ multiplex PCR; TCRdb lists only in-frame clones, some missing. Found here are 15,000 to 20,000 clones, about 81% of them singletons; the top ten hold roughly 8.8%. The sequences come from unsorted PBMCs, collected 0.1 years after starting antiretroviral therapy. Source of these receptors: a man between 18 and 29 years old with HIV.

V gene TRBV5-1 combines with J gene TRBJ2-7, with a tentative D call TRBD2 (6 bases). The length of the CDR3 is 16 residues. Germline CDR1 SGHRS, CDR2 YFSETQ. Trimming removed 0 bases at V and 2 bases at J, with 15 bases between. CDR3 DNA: TGCGCCAGCAGCTTGGCGCGGGATCCATGGACCTACGAGCAGTACTTC. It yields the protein CASSLARDPWTYEQYF.

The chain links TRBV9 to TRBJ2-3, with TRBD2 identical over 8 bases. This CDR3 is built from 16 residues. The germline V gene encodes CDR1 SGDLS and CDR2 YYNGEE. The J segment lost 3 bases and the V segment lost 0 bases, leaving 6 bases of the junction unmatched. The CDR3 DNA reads TGTGCCAGCAGCGTAGAAGGGGGACTAGGAACAGATACGCAGTATTTT. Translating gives CASSVEGGLGTDTQYF.

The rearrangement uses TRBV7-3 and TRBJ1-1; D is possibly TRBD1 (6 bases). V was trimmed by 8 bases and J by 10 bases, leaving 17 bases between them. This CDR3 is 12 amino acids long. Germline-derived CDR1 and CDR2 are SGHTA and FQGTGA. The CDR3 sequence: CASPRTVRLAFF. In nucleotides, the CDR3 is TGTGCCAGCCCCCGGACAGTTCGGTTAGCTTTCTTT.

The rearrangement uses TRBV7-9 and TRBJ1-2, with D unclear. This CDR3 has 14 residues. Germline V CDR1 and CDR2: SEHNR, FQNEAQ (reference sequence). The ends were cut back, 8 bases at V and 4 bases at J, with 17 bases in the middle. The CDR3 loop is CASEGFVGGYGYTF. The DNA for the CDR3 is TGTGCCAGCGAGGGTTTCGTGGGAGGCTATGGCTACACCTTC.

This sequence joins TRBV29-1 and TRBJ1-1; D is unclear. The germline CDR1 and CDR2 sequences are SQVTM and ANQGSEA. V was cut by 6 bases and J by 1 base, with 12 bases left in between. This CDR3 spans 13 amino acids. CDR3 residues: CSVPGIKNTEAFF. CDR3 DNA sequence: TGCAGCGTCCCCGGGATCAAGAACACTGAAGCTTTCTTT.

CDR3 sequence: CASSQEKQGVYSPLHF. The CDR3 nucleotides are TGCGCCAGCAGCCAAGAAAAACAGGGAGTTTACTCACCCCTCCACTTT. The rearrangement joins TRBV4-1 to TRBJ1-6, with D possibly TRBD1 on 6 matching bases. Looked up from germline, CDR1 is MGHRA and CDR2 is YSYEKL. The V and J ends lost 0 bases and 10 bases respectively, with 16 bases between them. The CDR3 totals 16 residues.

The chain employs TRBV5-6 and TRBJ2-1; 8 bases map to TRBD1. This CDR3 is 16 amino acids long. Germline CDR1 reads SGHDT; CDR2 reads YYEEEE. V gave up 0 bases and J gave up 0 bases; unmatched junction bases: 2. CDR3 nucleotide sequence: TGTGCCAGCAGCTTGGACAGGGGGAGCTCCTACAATGAGCAGTTCTTC. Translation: CASSLDRGSSYNEQFF.

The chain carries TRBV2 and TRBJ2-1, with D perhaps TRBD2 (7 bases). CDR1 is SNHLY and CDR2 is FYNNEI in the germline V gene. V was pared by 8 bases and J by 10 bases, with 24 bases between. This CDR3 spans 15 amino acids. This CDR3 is CASGPLAGATEEQFF. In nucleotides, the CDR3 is TGTGCCAGCGGCCCTTTGGCGGGGGCCACAGAGGAGCAGTTCTTC.

The CDR3 is CASSDSTSGGAVDEQFF. The CDR3 coding sequence is TGTGCCAGCAGTGACTCGACTAGCGGGGGGGCCGTTGATGAGCAGTTCTTC. The V and J genes are TRBV6-4 and TRBJ2-1, with 14 bases matching TRBD2. CDR1 and CDR2 (germline): MRHNA, SNTAGT. The CDR3 loop spans 17 amino acids. V trimming: 0 bases; J trimming: 8 bases; junction bases outside the gene matches: 6.

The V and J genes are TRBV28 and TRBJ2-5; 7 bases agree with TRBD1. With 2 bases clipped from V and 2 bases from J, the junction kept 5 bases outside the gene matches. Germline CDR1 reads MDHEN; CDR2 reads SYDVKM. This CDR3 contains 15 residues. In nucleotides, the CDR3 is TGTGCCAGCAGTTTAGTTGGGACAGTTCAAGAGACCCAGTACTTC. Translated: CASSLVGTVQETQYF.

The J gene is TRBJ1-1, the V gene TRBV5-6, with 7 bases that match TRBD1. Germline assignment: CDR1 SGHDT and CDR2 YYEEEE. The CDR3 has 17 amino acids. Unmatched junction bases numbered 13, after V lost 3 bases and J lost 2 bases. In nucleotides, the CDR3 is TGTGCCAGCAGCTCAAGATATGTCCGGGACAGAAACACTGAAGCTTTCTTT. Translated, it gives CASSSRYVRDRNTEAFF.

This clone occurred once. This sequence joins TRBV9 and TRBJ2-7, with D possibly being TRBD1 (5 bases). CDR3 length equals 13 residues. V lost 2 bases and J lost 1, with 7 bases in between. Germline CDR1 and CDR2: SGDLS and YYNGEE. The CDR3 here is CASSVAGSYEQYF. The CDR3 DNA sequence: TGTGCCAGCAGCGTGGCAGGGTCCTACGAGCAGTACTTC.

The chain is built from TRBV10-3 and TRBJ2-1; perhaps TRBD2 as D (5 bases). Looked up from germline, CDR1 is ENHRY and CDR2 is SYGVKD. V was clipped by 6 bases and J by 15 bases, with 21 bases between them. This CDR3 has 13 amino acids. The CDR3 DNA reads TGTGCCATCAGCGGCCCCTTAGCGAAGGGCACGTTCTTC. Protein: CAISGPLAKGTFF.

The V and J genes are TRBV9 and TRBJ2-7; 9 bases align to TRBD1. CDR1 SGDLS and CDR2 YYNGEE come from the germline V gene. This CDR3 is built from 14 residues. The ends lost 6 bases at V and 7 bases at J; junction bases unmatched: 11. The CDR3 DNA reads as TGTGCCAGCACCCCGGGACAGGGTATGGGTGAGCAGTACTTC. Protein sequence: CASTPGQGMGEQYF.

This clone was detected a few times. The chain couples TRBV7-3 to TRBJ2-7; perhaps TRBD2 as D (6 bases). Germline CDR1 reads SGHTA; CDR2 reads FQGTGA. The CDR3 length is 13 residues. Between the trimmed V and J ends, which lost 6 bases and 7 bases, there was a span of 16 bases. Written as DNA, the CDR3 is TGTGCCAGCAGTGCGGGGCACCGGGATGAGCAGTACTTC. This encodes CASSAGHRDEQYF.

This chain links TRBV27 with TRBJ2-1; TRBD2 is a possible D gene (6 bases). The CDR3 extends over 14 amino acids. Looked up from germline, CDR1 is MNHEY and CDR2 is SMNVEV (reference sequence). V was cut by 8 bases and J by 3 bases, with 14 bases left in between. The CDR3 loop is CASRIADSYNEQFF. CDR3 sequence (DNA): TGTGCCAGCCGAATAGCGGATAGCTACAATGAGCAGTTCTTC.

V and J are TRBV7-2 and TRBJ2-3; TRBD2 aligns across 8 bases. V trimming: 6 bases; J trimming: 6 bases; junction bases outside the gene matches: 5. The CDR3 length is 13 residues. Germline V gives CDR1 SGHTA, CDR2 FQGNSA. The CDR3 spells CASSLTGGDTQYF. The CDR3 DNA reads TGTGCCAGCAGTTTAACGGGGGGGGATACGCAGTATTTT.

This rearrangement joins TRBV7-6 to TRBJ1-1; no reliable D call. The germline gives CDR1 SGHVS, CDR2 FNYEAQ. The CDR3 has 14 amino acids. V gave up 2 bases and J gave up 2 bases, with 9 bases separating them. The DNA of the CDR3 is TGTGCCAGCAGCTTACAGCTGGACAACACTGAAGCTTTCTTT. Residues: CASSLQLDNTEAFF.

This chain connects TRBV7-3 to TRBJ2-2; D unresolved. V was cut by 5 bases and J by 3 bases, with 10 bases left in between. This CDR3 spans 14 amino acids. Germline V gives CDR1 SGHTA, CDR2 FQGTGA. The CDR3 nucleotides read TGTGCCAGCAGCCTCGGACGGGACACCGGGGAGCTGTTTTTT. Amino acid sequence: CASSLGRDTGELFF.

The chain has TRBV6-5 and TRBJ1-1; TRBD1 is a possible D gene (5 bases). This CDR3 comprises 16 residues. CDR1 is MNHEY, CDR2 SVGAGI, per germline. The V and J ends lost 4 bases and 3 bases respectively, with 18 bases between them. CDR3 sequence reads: CASSSGPRATDTEAFF. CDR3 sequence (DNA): TGTGCCAGCAGTTCGGGGCCCAGGGCTACGGACACTGAAGCTTTCTTT.

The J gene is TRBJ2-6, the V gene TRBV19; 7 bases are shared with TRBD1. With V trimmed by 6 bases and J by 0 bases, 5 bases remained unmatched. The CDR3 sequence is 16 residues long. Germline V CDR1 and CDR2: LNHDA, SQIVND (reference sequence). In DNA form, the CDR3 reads TGTGCCAGTAGCCGGGACAGTTTCTCTGGGGCCAACGTCCTGACTTTC. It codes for CASSRDSFSGANVLTF.

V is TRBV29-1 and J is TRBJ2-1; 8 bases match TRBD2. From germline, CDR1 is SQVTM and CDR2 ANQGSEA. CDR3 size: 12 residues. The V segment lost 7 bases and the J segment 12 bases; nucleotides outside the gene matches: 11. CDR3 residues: CSGRVAGGWQFF. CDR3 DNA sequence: TGCAGCGGGCGCGTGGCGGGGGGATGGCAGTTCTTC.

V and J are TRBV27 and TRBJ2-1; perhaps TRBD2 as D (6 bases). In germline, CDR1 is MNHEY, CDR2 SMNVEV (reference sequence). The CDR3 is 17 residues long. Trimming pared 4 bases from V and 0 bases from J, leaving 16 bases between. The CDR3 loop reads CASSCYGTRCSYNEQFF. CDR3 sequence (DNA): TGTGCCAGCAGTTGCTACGGGACTCGTTGCTCCTACAATGAGCAGTTCTTC.

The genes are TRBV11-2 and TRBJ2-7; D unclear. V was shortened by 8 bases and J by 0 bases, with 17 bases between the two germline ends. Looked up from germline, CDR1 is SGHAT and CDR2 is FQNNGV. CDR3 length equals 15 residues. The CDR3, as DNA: TGTGCCAGCCGTTCCACCCGGGCCGGCTCCTACGAGCAGTACTTC. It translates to CASRSTRAGSYEQYF.

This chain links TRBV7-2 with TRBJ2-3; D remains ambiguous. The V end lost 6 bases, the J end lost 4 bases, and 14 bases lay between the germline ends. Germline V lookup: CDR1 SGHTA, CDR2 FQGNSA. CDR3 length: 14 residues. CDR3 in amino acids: CASRPGRSADTQYF. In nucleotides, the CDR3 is TGTGCCAGCAGACCAGGACGGTCCGCAGATACGCAGTATTTT.

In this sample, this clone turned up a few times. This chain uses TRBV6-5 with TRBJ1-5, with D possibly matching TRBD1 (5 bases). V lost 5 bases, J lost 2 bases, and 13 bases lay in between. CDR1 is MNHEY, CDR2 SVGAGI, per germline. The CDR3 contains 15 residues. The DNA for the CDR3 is TGTGCCAGCAGTACGGGGACGGCGGGCAATCAGCCCCAGCATTTT. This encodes CASSTGTAGNQPQHF.